This is a list of T cell receptor beta chains from one sample in a study of OX40 agonist ivuxolimab in advanced cancers. Assay: immunoSEQ multiplex PCR; the TCRdb copy retains only in-frame clones and omits some. This sample yields some 99,000 clones, of which about 79% are seen a single time; more than 1.2% belongs to the top ten. The sample was CD4+ or CD8+ T cells sorted from blood, taken in a trial of the OX40 agonist ivuxolimab. Receptor source: an adult with an advanced solid tumor such as melanoma, head and neck, liver or kidney cancer. Each CDR3 is given with its conserved first and last residue. Fields, in order: D gene, clone size, J gene, V gene, CDR3 protein, CDR3 DNA. A D gene is named only where the DNA matches it firmly. Rows give clone size only sometimes, using once, few, many, or a class for an expanded clone.

>TRBD1|NA|TRBJ2-1|TRBV18
CASSPRTGPYNEQFF
TGTGCCAGCTCACCAAGGACAGGTCCCTACAATGAGCAGTTCTTC
>NA|few|TRBJ1-5|TRBV6-1
CASRRGNQPQHF
TGTGCCAGCAGACGGGGCAATCAGCCCCAGCATTTT
>TRBD1|NA|TRBJ2-7|TRBV7-2
CASSLRTGERYEQYF
TGTGCCAGCAGCTTAAGGACAGGGGAAAGGTACGAGCAGTACTTC
>NA|NA|TRBJ2-3|TRBV2
CASRRGTDTQYF
TGTGCCAGCAGGCGAGGCACAGATACGCAGTATTTT
>NA|NA|TRBJ2-7|TRBV9
CASSVSLLGYEQYF
TGTGCCAGCAGCGTATCCCTGTTGGGGTACGAGCAGTACTTC
>NA|few|TRBJ1-1|TRBV5-1
CASSIGPNTEAFF
TGCGCCAGCAGCATAGGACCGAACACTGAAGCTTTCTTT
>NA|NA|TRBJ1-5|TRBV28
CASSLLGGNQPQHF
TGTGCCAGCAGTTTATTAGGGGGAAATCAGCCCCAGCATTTT
>NA|NA|TRBJ2-6|TRBV7-3
CASSFELGSGANVLTF
TGTGCCAGCAGCTTCGAACTGGGCTCTGGGGCCAACGTCCTGACTTTC
>NA|NA|TRBJ1-2|TRBV28
CASTPPPRPLYGYTF
TGTGCCAGCACCCCACCCCCGAGACCGCTCTATGGCTACACCTTC
>TRBD1|NA|TRBJ2-7|TRBV7-2
CASSDLQGAYEQYF
TGTGCCAGCAGCGATTTACAGGGGGCCTACGAGCAGTACTTC
>TRBD1|NA|TRBJ1-5|TRBV29-1
CSAGTGLNQPQHF
TGCAGCGCCGGGACAGGACTAAATCAGCCCCAGCATTTT
>TRBD1|NA|TRBJ2-7|TRBV5-4
CASSQGTGWLGEQYF
TGTGCCAGCAGCCAAGGGACAGGCTGGTTAGGCGAGCAGTACTTC
>TRBD2|NA|TRBJ2-1|TRBV11-2
CASSLVGGGGPNEQFF
TGTGCCAGCAGCTTAGTCGGGGGGGGCGGACCCAATGAGCAGTTCTTC
>NA|NA|TRBJ1-1|TRBV30
CAWTALKGAFF
TGTGCCTGGACAGCCCTAAAAGGAGCTTTCTTT
>TRBD2|NA|TRBJ2-3|TRBV4-1
CASSQGSSGGFTDTQYF
TGCGCCAGCAGCCAAGGATCTAGCGGGGGGTTCACAGATACGCAGTATTTT
>TRBD1|once|TRBJ1-2|TRBV4-2
CASSQLGQGLGGYTF
TGTGCCAGCAGCCAATTAGGACAGGGACTGGGCGGCTACACCTTC
>TRBD1|NA|TRBJ1-6|TRBV28
CASSLTGTVNSPLHF
TGTGCCAGCAGTCTAACCGGGACAGTTAATTCACCCCTCCACTTT
>NA|NA|TRBJ2-7|TRBV7-9
CASSLDLSYEQYF
TGTGCCAGCAGCTTAGACCTCTCCTACGAGCAGTACTTC
>TRBD2|few|TRBJ2-7|TRBV7-6
CASSLTSGGSYEQYF
TGTGCCAGCAGCTTAACTAGCGGGGGCTCCTACGAGCAGTACTTC
>TRBD1|NA|TRBJ2-1|TRBV7-3
CASSLAAGGHNEQFF
TGTGCCAGCAGCTTAGCGGCAGGGGGCCACAATGAGCAGTTCTTC
>NA|NA|TRBJ1-1|TRBV2
CASSEINTEAFF
TGTGCCAGCAGTGAAATAAACACTGAAGCTTTCTTT
>TRBD1|NA|TRBJ1-4|TRBV7-8
CASSEAGQGSEKLFF
TGTGCCAGCAGTGAAGCAGGACAGGGGAGTGAAAAACTGTTTTTT
>NA|NA|TRBJ1-2|TRBV6-6
CASTRPNYGYTF
TGTGCCAGCACTAGACCCAACTATGGCTACACCTTC
>NA|NA|TRBJ1-5|TRBV28
CASFNEGQPQHF
TGTGCCAGCTTCAATGAGGGCCAGCCCCAGCATTTT
>NA|NA|TRBJ1-1|TRBV6-1
CASTPGGLEAFF
TGTGCCAGCACCCCGGGCGGGCTTGAAGCTTTCTTT
>NA|NA|TRBJ2-2|TRBV11-1
CASSLIHNAGELFF
TGTGCCAGCAGCTTAATACACAATGCCGGGGAGCTGTTTTTT
>NA|few|TRBJ2-3|TRBV5-1
CASSLAGGLDTQYF
TGCGCCAGCAGCTTGGCCGGGGGGCTAGATACGCAGTATTTT
>NA|few|TRBJ2-7|TRBV4-3
CASSQRQDGGYEQYF
TGCGCCAGCAGCCAACGACAGGATGGAGGCTACGAGCAGTACTTC
>TRBD2|NA|TRBJ2-1|TRBV28
CASSLASGGYNEQFF
TGTGCCAGCAGTTTAGCTAGCGGGGGATACAATGAGCAGTTCTTC
>NA|NA|TRBJ2-5|TRBV7-2
CASSSSGTRETQYF
TGTGCCAGCAGCTCCTCCGGGACCCGGGAGACCCAGTACTTC
>TRBD1|NA|TRBJ1-1|TRBV30
CAWSGQGETEAFF
TGTGCCTGGAGTGGGCAGGGGGAGACTGAAGCTTTCTTT
>NA|NA|TRBJ2-4|TRBV19
CASSIRPNIQYF
TGTGCCAGTAGTATTAGACCAAACATTCAGTACTTC
>NA|NA|TRBJ2-2|TRBV6-1
CASSEVRASDTGELFF
TGTGCCAGCAGTGAAGTCAGGGCCTCGGACACCGGGGAGCTGTTTTTT
>TRBD1|NA|TRBJ1-1|TRBV30
CAWSLYRGLMNTEAFF
TGTGCCTGGTCCTTATACAGGGGCCTAATGAACACTGAAGCTTTCTTT
>NA|NA|TRBJ2-7|TRBV28
CASSLSSYEQYF
TGTGCCAGCAGTTTATCCTCCTACGAGCAGTACTTC
>TRBD1|once|TRBJ1-2|TRBV25-1
CASSEYGGGQGAHYGYTF
TGTGCCAGCAGTGAATATGGAGGGGGACAGGGGGCGCATTATGGCTACACCTTC
>NA|NA|TRBJ1-6|TRBV2
CASSERGSMSSYNSPLHF
TGTGCCAGCAGTGAACGAGGGAGCATGAGCTCCTATAATTCACCCCTCCACTTT
>TRBD1|NA|TRBJ1-5|TRBV6-5
CASSTDRGGQPQHF
TGTGCCAGCAGCACGGACAGGGGTGGTCAGCCCCAGCATTTT
>NA|NA|TRBJ1-1|TRBV7-3
CASSFQLNTEAFF
TGTGCCAGCAGCTTCCAGTTGAACACTGAAGCTTTCTTT
>NA|once|TRBJ1-5|TRBV19
CASSIVGAHQPQHF
TGTGCCAGTAGTATAGTAGGGGCGCACCAGCCCCAGCATTTT
>TRBD1|NA|TRBJ2-6|TRBV7-9
CASSSPGQPSRGANVLTF
TGTGCCAGCAGCTCGCCGGGACAGCCCTCAAGGGGGGCCAACGTCCTGACTTTC
>NA|NA|TRBJ1-6|TRBV9
CASSDGVNSPLHF
TGTGCCAGCAGCGACGGGGTCAATTCACCCCTCCACTTT
>NA|NA|TRBJ1-4|TRBV9
CASSAQPGHRSTNEKLFF
TGTGCCAGCAGCGCTCAACCGGGACATCGATCAACTAATGAAAAACTGTTTTTT
>NA|NA|TRBJ2-5|TRBV19
CASSGASETQYF
TGTGCCAGTAGTGGGGCATCGGAGACCCAGTACTTC
>NA|NA|TRBJ2-2|TRBV7-3
CASSLTGVTGELFF
TGTGCCAGCAGCTTAACCGGGGTCACCGGGGAGCTGTTTTTT
>NA|few|TRBJ2-1|TRBV29-1
CSGAGDRTSSYNEQFF
TGCAGCGGGGCGGGGGACAGGACGAGCTCCTACAATGAGCAGTTCTTC
>NA|NA|TRBJ2-7|TRBV7-2
CASSPHLGRYEQYF
TGTGCCAGCAGCCCTCACCTTGGGAGATACGAGCAGTACTTC
>NA|NA|TRBJ1-4|TRBV7-2
CASSPRQVSTNEKLFF
TGTGCCAGCAGCCCAAGACAGGTTTCAACTAATGAAAAACTGTTTTTT
>NA|once|TRBJ2-4|TRBV5-8
CASSDQINIQYF
TGTGCCAGCAGCGATCAGATAAACATTCAGTACTTC
>TRBD2|NA|TRBJ2-5|TRBV5-1
CASSRLAGGQQETQYF
TGCGCCAGCAGCCGACTAGCGGGGGGACAACAAGAGACCCAGTACTTC
>TRBD2|once|TRBJ2-1|TRBV5-1
CASSFASGMINNEQFF
TGCGCCAGCAGCTTCGCTAGCGGGATGATAAACAATGAGCAGTTCTTC
>NA|NA|TRBJ2-3|TRBV16
CASSQSRDTQYF
TGTGCCAGCAGCCAATCACGAGATACGCAGTATTTT
>TRBD1|few|TRBJ2-3|TRBV28
CASSPQGSSTDTQYF
TGTGCCAGCAGCCCACAGGGGTCTAGCACAGATACGCAGTATTTT
>NA|NA|TRBJ2-2|TRBV19
CASLDPGHTGELFF
TGTGCCAGCCTGGACCCCGGGCATACCGGGGAGCTGTTTTTT